The 24 T cell receptor beta chains listed next were all sequenced from one sample in a study of blood T cell repertoires in COVID-19. Produced via immunoSEQ multiplex PCR; TCRdb's table is partial and in-frame only. The table has around 700,000 clones, over 80% seen once. The sequencing input was peripheral blood. The receptors here all came from a young woman with acute or convalescent COVID-19.

The rearrangement uses TRBV9 and TRBJ2-6, with a possible D match to TRBD2 (5 bases). This CDR3 comprises 15 residues. Germline CDR1 SGDLS, CDR2 YYNGEE. Trimming pared 0 bases from V and 4 bases from J, leaving 8 bases between. This CDR3 is CASSVEGAGANVLTF. The CDR3 region has the DNA TGTGCCAGCAGCGTAGAGGGAGCGGGGGCCAACGTCCTGACTTTC.

The chain recombines TRBV2 with TRBJ2-7; 7 bases agree with TRBD1. After removal of 7 bases from V and 0 bases from J, the junction contained 9 bases not matched to a gene. In germline, CDR1 is SNHLY, CDR2 FYNNEI. The CDR3 is 15 residues long. The CDR3 loop is CASIIPDRSSYEQYF. The CDR3, as DNA: TGTGCCAGCATAATCCCGGACAGGAGCTCCTACGAGCAGTACTTC.

The sample holds one count of this clone. The chain uses TRBV7-2 and TRBJ2-1; perhaps TRBD1 as D (5 bases). V was shortened by 0 bases and J by 8 bases, with 11 bases between the two germline ends. In germline, CDR1 is SGHTA, CDR2 FQGNSA. The CDR3 totals 14 residues. The CDR3 nucleotides are TGTGCCAGCAGCTTAGCGGGGCAGGTAGATGAGCAGTTCTTC. This translates into CASSLAGQVDEQFF. Using reference TRBV7-2 and TRBJ2-1 for the parts outside the CDR3, the full variable domain is GAGVSQSPSNKVTEKGKDVELRCDPISGHTALYWYRQSLGQGLEFLIYFQGNSAPDKSGLPSDRFSAERTGGSVSTLTIQRTQQEDSAVYLCASSLAGQVDEQFFGPGTRLTVL.

The chain combines TRBV19 with TRBJ1-4; no clear D gene. The germline V and J ends were trimmed by 6 bases and 8 bases, with 4 bases remaining between them. Germline-derived CDR1 and CDR2 are LNHDA and SQIVND (reference sequence). The CDR3 is 10 residues long. Here the CDR3 reads CASRREKLFF. The CDR3 nucleotides read TGTGCCAGTAGACGGGAAAAACTGTTTTTT. The variable domain in full, with the rest retrieved from reference TRBV19 and TRBJ1-4, is DGGITQSPKYLFRKEGQNVTLSCEQNLNHDAMYWYRQDPGQGLRLIYYSQIVNDFQKGDIAEGYSVSREKKESFPLTVTSAQKNPTAFYLCASRREKLFFGSGTQLSVL.

The chain recombines TRBV5-6 with TRBJ2-7, with a possible D match to TRBD1 (5 bases). CDR3 size: 13 residues. CDR1 is SGHDT, CDR2 YYEEEE, per germline. V was cut by 4 bases and J by 2 bases, with 10 bases left in between. The CDR3, as DNA: TGTGCCAGCAGCACAGGTTCGGCCTACGAGCAGTACTTC. Translated: CASSTGSAYEQYF.

The J gene is TRBJ2-2, the V gene TRBV3-1 (or the pseudogene TRBV3-2), with 9 bases matching TRBD1. With 2 bases clipped from V and 2 bases from J, the junction kept 3 bases outside the gene matches. Germline V gene sequence: CDR1 LGHDT, CDR2 YNNKEL (reference sequence). This CDR3 is built from 16 residues. CDR3 sequence: CASSQWGQGNTGELFF. In nucleotides, the CDR3 is TGTGCCAGCAGCCAATGGGGACAGGGCAACACCGGGGAGCTGTTTTTT.

Here the CDR3 DNA reads TGTGCCAGTAGTATAGATCAAAGGGGGTTCACTGAAGCTTTCTTT. This sequence encodes CASSIDQRGFTEAFF. The chain uses TRBV19 and TRBJ1-1; perhaps TRBD1 as D (6 bases). CDR1 is LNHDA and CDR2 is SQIVND in the germline V gene (reference sequence). V lost 0 bases and J lost 4, with 12 bases in between. There are 15 residues in the CDR3.

As for this clone: The same CDR3 also results from other DNA sequences found in this sample. V is TRBV6-5 and J is TRBJ1-1, with 7 bases matching TRBD1. Germline V gene data show CDR1 as MNHEY and CDR2 as SVGAGI. V shed 4 bases and J 1 base; nucleotides not matched to a gene: 3. The CDR3 is 14 amino acids. CDR3 nucleotide sequence: TGTGCCAGCAGTTCGGGACAGCCGAACACTGAAGCTTTCTTT. Protein: CASSSGQPNTEAFF.

This clone was recorded once. This chain links TRBV18 with TRBJ1-6, with 10 bases matching TRBD1. This CDR3 has 14 amino acids. CDR1 KGHSH and CDR2 LQKENI come from the germline V gene. With 2 bases clipped from V and 8 bases from J, the junction kept 0 bases outside the gene matches. CDR3 bases: TGTGCCAGCTCACCAGACAGGGGGCATTCACCCCTCCACTTT. As protein: CASSPDRGHSPLHF.

The chain uses TRBV2 and TRBJ1-1; TRBD1 is a possible D gene (5 bases). V gave up 4 bases and J gave up 6 bases, with 9 bases separating them. The CDR3 covers 12 residues. The germline gives CDR1 SNHLY, CDR2 FYNNEI. The CDR3 region has the DNA TGTGCCAGCAGTGGGGGGGTACCTGAAGCTTTCTTT. Its translation is CASSGGVPEAFF.

The CDR3 nucleotides read TGTGCCAGCAGCTTAGACAGGGACACTGAAGCTTTCTTT. Encoded protein: CASSLDRDTEAFF. V is TRBV11-3 and J is TRBJ1-1, with D possibly being TRBD1 (5 bases). Germline V gene sequence: CDR1 SGHNT, CDR2 YENEEA. Trimming cost V 0 bases and J 3 bases, with 5 bases left between them. The CDR3 runs to 13 residues.

The rearrangement links TRBV6-5 to TRBJ2-7; 11 positions agree with TRBD2. Unmatched junction bases numbered 3, after V lost 7 bases and J lost 1 base. Germline V gene sequence: CDR1 MNHEY, CDR2 SVGAGI. The CDR3 sequence is 14 residues long. Here the CDR3 DNA reads TGTGCCAGCACCCTAGCGGGGGGATCCTACGAGCAGTACTTC. It is translated as CASTLAGGSYEQYF.

This clone was counted between two and nine times. The chain links TRBV7-9 to TRBJ1-2; D remains ambiguous. Trimming left V 1 base short and J 3 bases short, with 12 bases between. The CDR3 runs 15 residues. The germline V gene has CDR1 SEHNR and CDR2 FQNEAQ (reference sequence). CDR3: CASSLGYSYDYGYTF. The CDR3 region has the DNA TGTGCCAGCAGCTTAGGGTACAGCTATGACTATGGCTACACCTTC.

This chain uses TRBV18 with TRBJ2-2; perhaps TRBD1 as D (6 bases). Germline assignment: CDR1 KGHSH and CDR2 LQKENI. CDR3 length: 16 amino acids. V gave up 2 bases and J gave up 4 bases, with 14 bases separating them. The CDR3 sequence is CASSPRPGDGTGELFF. In DNA form, the CDR3 reads TGTGCCAGCTCACCAAGGCCAGGGGACGGCACCGGGGAGCTGTTTTTT.

V and J are TRBV6-1 and TRBJ1-2; unclear D gene. Germline CDR1 and CDR2: MNHNS and SASEGT. V was trimmed by 3 bases and J by 7 bases, leaving 18 bases between them. CDR3 length: 15 amino acids. The CDR3 DNA follows: TGTGCCAGCAGTGACGTGTCAGGCGCCTTGGGTGGCTACACCTTC. As protein: CASSDVSGALGGYTF.

This rearrangement joins TRBV4-1 to TRBJ2-5; 11 nucleotides line up with TRBD2. Germline values: CDR1 MGHRA, CDR2 YSYEKL. The CDR3 spans 17 residues. The J segment lost 0 bases and the V segment lost 4 bases, leaving 7 bases of the junction unmatched. The CDR3 spells CASSLTGLAVNQETQYF. The CDR3 DNA is TGCGCCAGCAGCCTCACGGGACTAGCGGTAAACCAAGAGACCCAGTACTTC.

This clone was seen only once. The chain is built from TRBV3-1 (or the pseudogene TRBV3-2) and TRBJ2-2, with D tentatively TRBD1 (6 bases). The CDR3 extends over 14 amino acids. The germline V gene encodes CDR1 LGHDT and CDR2 YNNKEL (reference sequence). V lost 3 bases to trimming and J lost 4 bases, with 9 bases between them. CDR3 in DNA: TGTGCCAGCAGCCAGGGGGCGAGCACCGGGGAGCTGTTTTTT. It translates to CASSQGASTGELFF.

The chain carries TRBV7-9 and TRBJ1-1; 8 nucleotides match TRBD1. The CDR3 has 12 amino acids. The V and J ends lost 6 bases and 10 bases, in that order; junction bases with no gene match: 7. Germline V CDR1 and CDR2: SEHNR, FQNEAQ (reference sequence). CDR3 nucleotide sequence: TGTGCCAGCAGATTGACAGGGGAGGGAGCTTTCTTT. This sequence encodes CASRLTGEGAFF.

The V gene is TRBV5-1, the J gene TRBJ2-1; D unclear. The CDR3 loop spans 14 amino acids. CDR1 SGHRS and CDR2 YFSETQ come from the germline V gene. V was shortened by 0 bases and J by 9 bases, with 13 bases between the two germline ends. The CDR3 loop reads CASSLEASPGEQFF. The CDR3 DNA follows: TGCGCCAGCAGCTTGGAAGCGTCGCCCGGTGAGCAGTTCTTC.

The chain uses TRBV11-3 and TRBJ2-2; D is uncertain. Germline loops: CDR1 SGHNT, CDR2 YENEEA. The CDR3 length is 13 residues. The V and J ends lost 0 bases and 8 bases respectively, with 7 bases between them. CDR3 residues: CASSLELSGELFF. The CDR3, as DNA: TGTGCCAGCAGCTTAGAACTCTCGGGGGAGCTGTTTTTT.

The genes are TRBV19 and TRBJ1-5, with 7 bases matching TRBD1. This CDR3 spans 18 amino acids. The germline gives CDR1 LNHDA, CDR2 SQIVND (reference sequence). After removal of 5 bases from V and 7 bases from J, the junction contained 20 bases not matched to a gene. Here the CDR3 DNA reads TGTGCCAGTAGTGACGGAATTGGCAGGGGGGACGGGAAACAGCCCCAGCATTTT. Translated, it gives CASSDGIGRGDGKQPQHF. Combining the CDR3 with reference TRBV19 and TRBJ1-5 gives the whole variable domain DGGITQSPKYLFRKEGQNVTLSCEQNLNHDAMYWYRQDPGQGLRLIYYSQIVNDFQKGDIAEGYSVSREKKESFPLTVTSAQKNPTAFYLCASSDGIGRGDGKQPQHFGDGTRLSIL.

The V gene is TRBV6-2 or TRBV6-3, the J gene TRBJ2-7; 10 bases map to TRBD2. Looked up from germline, CDR1 is MNHEY and CDR2 is SVGEGT. There are 16 residues in the CDR3. Trimming removed 2 bases from V and 2 bases from J; junction bases left unmatched: 6. This CDR3 is CASSYLASGGPYEQYF. CDR3 sequence (DNA): TGTGCCAGCAGTTACCTGGCTAGCGGGGGCCCCTACGAGCAGTACTTC.

The chain is built from TRBV18 and TRBJ2-3; no clear D. Trimming stripped 3 bases from V and 3 bases from J, with 4 bases between. CDR3 length: 12 residues. Germline lookup yields CDR1 KGHSH and CDR2 LQKENI. The CDR3 sequence is CASSPQTDTQYF. The DNA for the CDR3 is TGTGCCAGCTCACCCCAAACAGATACGCAGTATTTT.

The table lists this clone with a few counts. Other nucleotide sequences from this sample produce the same CDR3. This chain connects TRBV18 to TRBJ1-1, with D perhaps TRBD1 (6 bases). V lost 0 bases and J lost 0, with 8 bases in between. This CDR3 has 15 amino acids. Germline lookup yields CDR1 KGHSH and CDR2 LQKENI. CDR3 sequence (DNA): TGTGCCAGCTCACCACCAGGACAGATGAACACTGAAGCTTTCTTT. This sequence encodes CASSPPGQMNTEAFF.